What follows are 11 T cell receptor beta chains derived from one specimen sequenced in a study of siplizumab effects on memory and regulatory T cells. Libraries were prepared by immunoSEQ multiplex PCR; TCRdb keeps only in-frame clonotypes and omits some of them. The table has around 58,000 clones, less than 85% seen once. The sequenced sample consisted of memory CD4+ T cells sorted from blood. Every receptor here comes from a human donor in good health.

This chain uses TRBV11-2 with TRBJ1-5; D is possibly TRBD1 (5 bases). Trimming removed 2 bases at V and 1 base at J, with 9 bases between. The CDR3 has 15 residues. The germline CDR1 and CDR2 sequences are SGHAT and FQNNGV. The CDR3 sequence: CASSLSGMSNQPQHF. DNA for the CDR3: TGTGCCAGCAGCTTATCAGGGATGAGCAATCAGCCCCAGCATTTT.

The chain uses TRBV11-2 and TRBJ1-2, with D perhaps TRBD1 (5 bases). The CDR3 is made up of 15 amino acids. Looked up from germline, CDR1 is SGHAT and CDR2 is FQNNGV. V was cut by 5 bases and J by 5 bases, with 18 bases left in between. This CDR3 reads CASSPRGGQGYGYTF. CDR3 DNA sequence: TGTGCCAGCAGCCCTCGGGGCGGGCAGGGATATGGCTACACCTTC.

V usage is TRBV11-2 and J usage is TRBJ2-2; TRBD1 agrees at 7 bases. The CDR3 covers 15 residues. Germline loops: CDR1 SGHAT, CDR2 FQNNGV. V lost 5 bases and J lost 6; bases outside the gene matches: 9. In nucleotides, the CDR3 is TGTGCCAGCAGCCCTACAGGGGCTTGGGCCGGGGAGCTGTTTTTT. Translation gives CASSPTGAWAGELFF.

J is TRBJ1-1 and V is TRBV5-8, with TRBD1 matching over 8 bases. Germline CDR1 and CDR2: SGHTS and YDEGEE. The CDR3 is 16 residues long. V lost 2 bases, J lost 5 bases, and 11 bases stayed unmatched. The CDR3 spells CASSLNGQGVKTEAFF. The CDR3 region has the DNA TGTGCCAGCAGCTTAAATGGACAGGGAGTTAAAACTGAAGCTTTCTTT.

The rearrangement joins TRBV7-2 to TRBJ1-2, with D perhaps TRBD1 (5 bases). V shed 4 bases and J shed 8 bases, with 20 bases lying between them. The CDR3 totals 15 residues. Germline lookup yields CDR1 SGHTA and CDR2 FQGNSA. The CDR3 loop reads CASSSTGTDTLGYTF. The CDR3 DNA reads as TGTGCCAGCAGCTCCACTGGGACCGACACCCTAGGCTACACCTTC.

On this clone itself: The same CDR3 also results from other DNA sequences found in this sample. The CDR3 sequence: CASSPSVDTEAFF. CDR3 nucleotides: TGTGCCAGCTCACCATCAGTGGACACTGAAGCTTTCTTT. This chain uses TRBV18 with TRBJ1-1, with no clear D. The V and J ends lost 2 bases and 3 bases respectively, with 7 bases between them. Germline V gives CDR1 KGHSH, CDR2 LQKENI. This CDR3 is 13 amino acids long.

V gene TRBV5-6 combines with J gene TRBJ1-5; D unresolved. Trimming left V 0 bases short and J 2 bases short, with 6 bases between. The germline CDR1 and CDR2 sequences are SGHDT and YYEEEE. The CDR3 totals 14 residues. This CDR3 reads CASSLVSGNQPQHF. In nucleotides, the CDR3 is TGTGCCAGCAGCTTGGTCTCGGGCAATCAGCCCCAGCATTTT. Full variable domain (remainder filled in from reference TRBV5-6 and TRBJ1-5): DAGVTQSPTHLIKTRGQQVTLRCSPKSGHDTVSWYQQALGQGPQFIFQYYEEEERQRGNFPDRFSGHQFPNYSSELNVNALLLGDSALYLCASSLVSGNQPQHFGDGTRLSIL.

Comment on this clone: The sample contains more than one DNA sequence encoding this CDR3. V and J are TRBV9 and TRBJ2-1; TRBD2 is a possible D gene (5 bases). Trimming left V 4 bases short and J 0 bases short, with 14 bases between. The length of the CDR3 is 16 residues. Looked up from germline, CDR1 is SGDLS and CDR2 is YYNGEE. CDR3 sequence reads: CASSPQTSSSYNEQFF. The CDR3 nucleotides read TGTGCCAGCAGCCCCCAAACTAGTTCCTCCTACAATGAGCAGTTCTTC.

The gene calls are TRBV19 and TRBJ1-6; D uncertain. V shed 5 bases and J shed 8 bases, with 19 bases lying between them. This CDR3 is 16 amino acids long. Germline CDR1 and CDR2: LNHDA and SQIVND (reference sequence). CDR3 residues: CASSRGRAGWDSPLHF. CDR3 DNA sequence: TGTGCCAGTAGTCGAGGCAGAGCAGGCTGGGATTCACCCCTCCACTTT.

The V gene is TRBV2, the J gene TRBJ2-5; 10 nucleotides agree with TRBD2. The length of the CDR3 is 12 residues. V shed 7 bases and J 5 bases; nucleotides not matched to a gene: 1. The V gene's germline CDR1 is SNHLY and CDR2 FYNNEI. CDR3 protein: CASTTSGETQYF. DNA of the CDR3: TGTGCCAGCACGACTAGCGGGGAGACCCAGTACTTC.

The chain links TRBV6-6 to TRBJ2-5, with 8 bases fitting TRBD2. The CDR3 loop spans 16 amino acids. The germline gives CDR1 MNHNY, CDR2 SVGAGI (reference sequence). V shed 6 bases, J shed 2 bases, and the junction held 11 bases outside the gene matches. The CDR3 reads CASSDQMIAGQETQYF. The CDR3 region has the DNA TGTGCCAGCAGCGATCAGATGATAGCGGGACAAGAGACCCAGTACTTC.